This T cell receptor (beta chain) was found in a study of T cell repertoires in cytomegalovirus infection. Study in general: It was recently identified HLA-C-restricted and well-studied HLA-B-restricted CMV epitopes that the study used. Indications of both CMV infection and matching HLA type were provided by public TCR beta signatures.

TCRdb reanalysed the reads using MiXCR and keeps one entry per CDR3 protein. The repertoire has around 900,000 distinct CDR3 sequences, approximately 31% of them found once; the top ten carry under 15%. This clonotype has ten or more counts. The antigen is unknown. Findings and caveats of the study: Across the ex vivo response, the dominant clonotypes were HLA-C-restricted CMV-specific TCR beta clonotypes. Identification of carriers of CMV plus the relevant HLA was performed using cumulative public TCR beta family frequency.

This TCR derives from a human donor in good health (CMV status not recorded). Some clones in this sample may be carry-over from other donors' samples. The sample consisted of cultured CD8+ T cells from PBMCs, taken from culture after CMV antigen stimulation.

The CDR3 region has the DNA TGTGCCAGCAGTTTCGGGTCCAGCGTGGGTGAGCAGTTCTTC. Translating it yields CASSFGSSVGEQFF. The chain carries TRBV27 and TRBJ2-1; no clear D gene. Germline lookup yields CDR1 MNHEY and CDR2 SMNVEV (reference sequence). The CDR3 sequence is 14 residues long. Trimming pared 3 bases from V and 9 bases from J, leaving 15 bases between.